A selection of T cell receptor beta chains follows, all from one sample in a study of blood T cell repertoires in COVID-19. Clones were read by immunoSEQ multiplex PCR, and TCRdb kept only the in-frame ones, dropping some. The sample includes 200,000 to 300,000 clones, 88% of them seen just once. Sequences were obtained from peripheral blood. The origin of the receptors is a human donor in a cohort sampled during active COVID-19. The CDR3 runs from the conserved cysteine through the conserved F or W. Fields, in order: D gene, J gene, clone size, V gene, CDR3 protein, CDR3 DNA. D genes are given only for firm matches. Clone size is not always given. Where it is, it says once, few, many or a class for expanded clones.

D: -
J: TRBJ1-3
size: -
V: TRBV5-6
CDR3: CASGLRRGKNTIYF
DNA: TGTGCCAGCGGTTTACGCAGGGGTAAAAACACCATATATTTT

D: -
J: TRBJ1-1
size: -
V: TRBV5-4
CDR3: CASSLAPQGNTEAFF
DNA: TGTGCCAGCAGCTTGGCCCCGCAGGGGAACACTGAAGCTTTCTTT

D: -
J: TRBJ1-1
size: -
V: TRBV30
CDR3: CAWMSGLGMNTEAFF
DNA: TGTGCCTGGATGTCGGGGTTAGGGATGAACACTGAAGCTTTCTTT

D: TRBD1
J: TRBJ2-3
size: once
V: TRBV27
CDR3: CASSPGGATDTQYF
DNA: TGTGCCAGCAGTCCAGGGGGCGCCACAGATACGCAGTATTTT

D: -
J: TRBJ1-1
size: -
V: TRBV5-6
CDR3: CASSLLVRVTERVTEAFF
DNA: TGTGCCAGCAGCTTGTTAGTGCGGGTTACAGAGAGGGTCACTGAAGCTTTCTTT

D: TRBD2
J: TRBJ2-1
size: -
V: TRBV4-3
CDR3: CASSPSGGLYNEQFF
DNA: TGCGCCAGCAGTCCTAGCGGGGGGCTATATAATGAGCAGTTCTTC

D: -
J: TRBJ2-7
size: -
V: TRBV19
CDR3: CASSSGDSHSYEQYF
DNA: TGTGCCAGTAGTTCCGGGGACTCCCATTCCTACGAGCAGTACTTC

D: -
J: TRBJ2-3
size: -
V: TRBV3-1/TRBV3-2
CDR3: CASSPTARDSTSTQYF
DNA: TGTGCCAGCAGCCCAACCGCCCGGGACTCTACAAGTACGCAGTATTTT

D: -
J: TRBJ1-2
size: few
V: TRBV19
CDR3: CASSMGGMDGYTF
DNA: TGTGCCAGTAGTATGGGGGGTATGGATGGCTACACCTTC

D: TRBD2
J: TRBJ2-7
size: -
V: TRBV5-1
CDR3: CASSLANRDYSYEQYF
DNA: TGCGCCAGCAGCTTGGCCAACCGGGACTACTCCTACGAGCAGTACTTC

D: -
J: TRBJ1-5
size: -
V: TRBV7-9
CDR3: CASSAIENSNQPQHF
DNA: TGTGCCAGCAGCGCGATAGAGAATAGCAATCAGCCCCAGCATTTT

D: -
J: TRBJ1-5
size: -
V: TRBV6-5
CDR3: CASKVNRESNQPQHF
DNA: TGTGCCAGCAAAGTGAACAGGGAAAGCAATCAGCCCCAGCATTTT

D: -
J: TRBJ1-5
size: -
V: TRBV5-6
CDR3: CASSLNLRNQPQHF
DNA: TGTGCCAGCAGCCTAAACCTCAGGAATCAGCCCCAGCATTTT

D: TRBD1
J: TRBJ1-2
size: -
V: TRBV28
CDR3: CASSPGQGPGYTF
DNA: TGTGCCAGCAGTCCGGGACAGGGCCCTGGCTACACCTTC

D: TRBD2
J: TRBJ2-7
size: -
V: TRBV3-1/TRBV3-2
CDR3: CASSGGGYEQYF
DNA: TGTGCCAGCAGCGGGGGAGGGTACGAGCAGTACTTC

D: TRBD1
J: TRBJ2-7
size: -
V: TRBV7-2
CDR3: CASSVEDRPRGAYEQYF
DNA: TGTGCCAGCAGCGTCGAGGACAGGCCCAGGGGCGCCTACGAGCAGTACTTC

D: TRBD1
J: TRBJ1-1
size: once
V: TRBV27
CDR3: CASTPTTAGGYFF
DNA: TGTGCCAGCACCCCAACCACCGCAGGGGGCTACTTTTTT

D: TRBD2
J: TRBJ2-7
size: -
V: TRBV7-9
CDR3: CASSFPASGRFGYEQYF
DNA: TGTGCCAGCAGCTTTCCGGCTAGCGGGAGGTTCGGGTACGAGCAGTACTTC

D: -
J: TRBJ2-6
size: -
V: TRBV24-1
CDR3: CATSDPRQAAGANVLTF
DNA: TGTGCCACCAGTGACCCCAGACAGGCCGCTGGGGCCAACGTCCTGACTTTC

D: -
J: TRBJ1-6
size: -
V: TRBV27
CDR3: CASSLTGSYNSPLHF
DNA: TGTGCCAGCAGTTTAACAGGCTCCTATAATTCACCCCTCCACTTT

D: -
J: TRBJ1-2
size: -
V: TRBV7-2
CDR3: CASSLVGGGNYGYTF
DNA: TGTGCCAGCAGCTTAGTCGGGGGAGGGAACTATGGCTACACCTTC

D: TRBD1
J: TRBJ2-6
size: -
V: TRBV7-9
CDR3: CASSSGTGANVLTF
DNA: TGTGCCAGCAGCTCCGGGACAGGAGCCAACGTCCTGACTTTC

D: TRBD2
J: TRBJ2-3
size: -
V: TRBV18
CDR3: CASSPRSGGGTDTQYF
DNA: TGTGCCAGCTCACCGCGTTCGGGAGGGGGCACAGATACGCAGTATTTT

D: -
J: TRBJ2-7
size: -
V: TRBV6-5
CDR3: CASTRTVYSSYEQYF
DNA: TGTGCCAGCACCCGGACAGTCTACAGCTCCTACGAGCAGTACTTC

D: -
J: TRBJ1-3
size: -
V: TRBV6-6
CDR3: CASSYSDTYSGNTIYF
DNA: TGTGCCAGCAGTTACTCTGACACCTACTCTGGAAACACCATATATTTT

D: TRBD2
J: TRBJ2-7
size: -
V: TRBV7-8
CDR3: CASSFFIRTSGFSYEQYF
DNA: TGTGCCAGCAGCTTTTTCATCCGGACTAGCGGTTTTTCCTACGAGCAGTACTTC

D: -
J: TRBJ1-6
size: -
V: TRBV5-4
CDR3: CASRRENSPLHF
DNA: TGTGCCAGCAGACGAGAGAATTCACCCCTCCACTTT

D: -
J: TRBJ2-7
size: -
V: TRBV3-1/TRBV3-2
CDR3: CASSPLTGTSYEQYF
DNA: TGTGCCAGCAGCCCCCTGACAGGCACCTCCTACGAGCAGTACTTC

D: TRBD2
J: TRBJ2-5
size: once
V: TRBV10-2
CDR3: CASTPRGRTSGGQETQYF
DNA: TGCGCCAGCACCCCACGGGGGAGGACTAGCGGGGGGCAAGAGACCCAGTACTTC

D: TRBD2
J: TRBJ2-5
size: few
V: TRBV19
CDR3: CASSTRLAGDEGTQYF
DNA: TGTGCCAGTAGTACCCGACTAGCGGGGGATGAGGGGACCCAGTACTTC

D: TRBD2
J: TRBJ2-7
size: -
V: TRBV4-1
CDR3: CASSQEGSGGFYEQYF
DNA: TGCGCCAGCAGCCAAGAGGGTAGCGGGGGGTTCTACGAGCAGTACTTC

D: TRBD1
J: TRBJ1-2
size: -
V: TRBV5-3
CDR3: CARSLAMGGTDTNYGYTF
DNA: TGTGCCAGAAGCTTGGCCATGGGTGGGACAGACACTAACTATGGCTACACCTTC

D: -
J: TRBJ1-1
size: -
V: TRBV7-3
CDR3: CASRNTQGPLTEAFF
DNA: TGTGCCAGCAGGAACACACAGGGCCCGCTCACTGAAGCTTTCTTT

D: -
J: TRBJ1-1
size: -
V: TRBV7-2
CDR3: CASSRVLGAGTEAFF
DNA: TGTGCCAGCAGCCGCGTTCTAGGGGCGGGAACTGAAGCTTTCTTT

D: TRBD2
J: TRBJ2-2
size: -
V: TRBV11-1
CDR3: CASSTSGSAGELFF
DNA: TGTGCCAGCAGCACTAGCGGGAGCGCCGGGGAGCTGTTTTTT

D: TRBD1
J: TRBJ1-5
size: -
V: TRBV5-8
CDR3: CASSLGDRLSQPQHF
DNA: TGTGCCAGCAGCTTGGGGGACAGGCTCAGTCAGCCCCAGCATTTT

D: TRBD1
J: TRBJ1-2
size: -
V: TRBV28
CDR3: CASSLLGGQGANYGYTF
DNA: TGTGCCAGCAGTCTCCTTGGGGGACAGGGGGCAAACTATGGCTACACCTTC

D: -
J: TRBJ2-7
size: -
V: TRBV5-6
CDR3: CASSLAYRTDYNPYF
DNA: TGTGCCAGCAGCTTGGCGTACCGTACGGACTATAATCCGTACTTC

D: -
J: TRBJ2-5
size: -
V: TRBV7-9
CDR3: CASSLDSETQYF
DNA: TGTGCCAGCAGCTTAGATTCGGAGACCCAGTACTTC

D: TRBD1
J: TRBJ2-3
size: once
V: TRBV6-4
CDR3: CASSVSGGLDTQYF
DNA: TGTGCCAGCAGTGTCTCAGGGGGTCTAGATACGCAGTATTTT

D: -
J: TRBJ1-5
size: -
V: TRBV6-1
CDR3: CASSDRDNQPQHF
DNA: TGTGCCAGCAGTGACCGAGACAATCAGCCCCAGCATTTT

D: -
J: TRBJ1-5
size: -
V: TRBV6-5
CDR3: CASSYDKGNQPQHF
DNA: TGTGCCAGCAGTTACGACAAGGGCAATCAGCCCCAGCATTTT

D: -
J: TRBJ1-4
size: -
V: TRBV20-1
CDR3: CSASVATNEKLFF
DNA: TGCAGTGCTAGTGTCGCAACTAATGAAAAACTGTTTTTT

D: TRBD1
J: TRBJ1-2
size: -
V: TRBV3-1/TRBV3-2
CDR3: CASSQDGTGFGYTF
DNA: TGTGCCAGCAGCCAAGATGGGACAGGGTTTGGCTACACCTTC

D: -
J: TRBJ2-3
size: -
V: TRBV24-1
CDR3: CATSDRDGGGGDTQYF
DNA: TGTGCCACCAGTGATCGTGACGGGGGCGGGGGAGATACGCAGTATTTT

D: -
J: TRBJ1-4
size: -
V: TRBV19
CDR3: CASSISTGVSNEKLFF
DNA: TGTGCCAGTAGTATATCCACGGGGGTTAGTAATGAAAAACTGTTTTTT

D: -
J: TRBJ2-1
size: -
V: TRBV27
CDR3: CASSLSGSNNEQFF
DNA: TGTGCCAGCAGTTTGAGCGGCTCGAACAATGAGCAGTTCTTC

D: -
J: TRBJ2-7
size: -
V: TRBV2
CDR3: CASRPAMLEEQYF
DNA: TGTGCCAGCAGGCCTGCGATGCTGGAGGAGCAGTACTTC

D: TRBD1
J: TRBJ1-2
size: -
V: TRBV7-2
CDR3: CASSLAPDRVRGYTF
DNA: TGTGCCAGCAGCTTAGCCCCGGACAGGGTACGGGGCTACACCTTC

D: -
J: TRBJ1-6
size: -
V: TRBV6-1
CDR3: CASSEVQGKNSPLHF
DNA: TGTGCCAGCAGTGAAGTTCAGGGTAAAAATTCACCCCTCCACTTT

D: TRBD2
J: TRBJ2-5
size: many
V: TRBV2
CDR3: CASSVEYLKRGGGETQYF
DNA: TGTGCCAGCTCGGTTGAGTACTTGAAGCGGGGGGGCGGAGAGACCCAGTACTTC

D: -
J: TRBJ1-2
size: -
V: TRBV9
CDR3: CASSVEQGLLAYGYTF
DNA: TGTGCCAGCAGCGTAGAGCAAGGCCTACTAGCCTATGGCTACACCTTC